This T cell receptor beta chain was found in a study of STAT5B mutations in CD4+ large granular lymphocyte leukemia. Whole-study findings and limits: Less than 30% of private leukemic clonotypes occurred rarely in other patients' non-leukemic repertoires.

Controls came from buffy coats of healthy blood donors. This clone occurred once. Its antigen is currently unknown. Sequenced by immunoSEQ multiplex PCR; TCRdb stores in-frame clones only, minus some. This sample has fewer than 35,000 clones, with about 71% found just once. This clonotype was sampled from a human donor in good health. Sequences were obtained from CD4+ T cells from blood buffy coats.

The CDR3 coding sequence is TGCGCCAGCAGCCCCAACCGGGTAGGGGCCTATGGCTACACCTTC. Protein product: CASSPNRVGAYGYTF. J is TRBJ1-2 and V is TRBV4-3; D may be TRBD1 (5 bases). Between the trimmed V and J ends, which lost 4 bases and 4 bases, there was a span of 16 bases. This CDR3 is built from 15 residues. CDR1 and CDR2 (germline): LGHNA, YSLEER.